This TCR beta chain was obtained from a study of neurological immune-mediated disorders. This clonotype was seen ten or more times. Its target is unknown. Trimming stripped 4 bases from V and 5 bases from J, with 23 bases between. The length of the CDR3 is 17 residues. Germline assignment: CDR1 SGDLS and CDR2 YYNGEE. From 15-18 subjects, every sequencing run obtained over 190 million TCR-beta sequences. TCRdb redid the calling of the 5' RACE reads with MiXCR, one entry per CDR3 protein. The sample holds tens of thousands of distinct CDR3 sequences, 4% seen once. Study-wide findings and caveats: Phylogenetic analysis grouped 18 of 34 multiple sclerosis patients' repertoires together, suggesting a possible repertoire signature.

The specimen sequenced was CD4+ T cells from blood. The clonotype was recovered from a woman aged 40-49 years with multiple sclerosis. The V and J genes are TRBV9 and TRBJ2-3, with D perhaps given as TRBD1 or TRBD2 (6 bases each). The CDR3 region is CASSPLVRGAIGDTQYF. In DNA form, the CDR3 reads TGTGCCAGCAGCCCTCTCGTTAGGGGGGCCATCGGAGATACGCAGTATTTT.